The text below deals with one T cell receptor (beta chain). Its antigen remains unidentified. Base qualities are missing; no much larger clone stands one base away. The CDR3 regions of human TCRbeta chains were analyzed by immunosequencing. In the source study's methods: TCRs in the repertoires were matched against a reference library of SARS-CoV-2-specific TCRs that had been generated with the MIRA antigen-specificity platform. Breadth meant the fraction of unique TCRs that were SARS-CoV-2-associated, whereas depth meant the fraction of total T cells that were SARS-CoV-2-associated. Using the MIRA data, each spike-specific TCR was assigned both to the spike region to which the TCR was reactive and to a CD4 or CD8 class. Log10-transformed breadth and depth values were compared by one-way ANOVA with Sidak's multiple comparisons tests. Imported from immuneACCESS, the table was reduced by TCRdb to in-frame sequences with V and J called. These copies leave out some clones; in studies compared against another copy, an unresolved V gene accounts for under half, and the cause of the remainder is not known. V and J calls plus clone size are reproduced from that table; the DNA served to infer D and trimming. The sample has some 110,000 clones on record, 85% to 90% of them singletons. The top ten constitute approximately 5% of the sample.

The data were taken from a study of T cell responses to AZD1222 COVID-19 vaccine (dated by TCRdb to the early 2020s). At the level of the whole study: Because spike-specific TCR depth and breadth did not differ between the two schedules, AZD1222 recipients who got a second dose at roughly 4 weeks were pooled with those who got a second dose at roughly 12 weeks. TCR sequencing covered 230 or so trial participants: 200 to 220 given two doses of AZD1222 and approximately 26 given two doses of MenACWY control vaccine. Trial participants were enrolled by age into 18-55, 56-69 and 70-plus year subgroups, with about 150, 28 and 57 TCR-sequenced participants respectively. Paper-wide results and their limitations: After two AZD1222 doses, spike-specific TCR breadth and depth were significantly higher than at day 0 and than in MenACWY recipients. The 56-69-year group was small, and its depth increase did not reach significance, likely because of low power. Vaccine-associated CD4 TCRs spanned the whole spike protein, with dominant responses in regions 160-218 and 743-854. Nearly half of unique spike-specific TCRs reportedly recognized epitopes outside regions mutated in the B.1.351 and B.1.1.7 variants. Because no day 14 peak-response samples were available, the repertoires could be characterized only after the peak T cell response. Conclusions about previously exposed vaccinees were limited because only six AZD1222 recipients were SARS-CoV-2 seropositive at baseline. Participants were mostly white British and included more females than males, and it was suggested by the authors that clonal diversity may have been underestimated.

The time point label, as the study defines it: baseline before first vaccination. The vaccinee samples were drawn from two UK trials, COV001 and COV002, one of which was a single-blind randomized controlled phase 2/3 trial testing AZD1222 (ChAdOx1 nCoV-19) in healthy adults. For TCRbeta chain sequencing, PBMC samples from trial participants were taken at day 0 and at day 28 after the second dose. The sample consisted of peripheral blood, taken on day 0 of AZD1222 vaccination. The TCR was taken from an adult in good health.

DNA sequence: TGTGCCAGCAGTTTGGGGCTAGCGGGAAGGGATACGCAGTATTTT. This encodes CASSLGLAGRDTQYF. Recombination linked TRBV28 to TRBJ2-3, with 9 junctional bases fitting TRBD2. At the junction V is shortened by 3 bases and J by 6 bases; bases outside the gene matches: 7. Counted from cysteine to phenylalanine, this CDR3 has 15 amino acids. CDR3 DNA is the only sequence kept; it has 45 bases, read in frame from the first base. In the germline V gene, CDR1 corresponds to MDHEN and CDR2 to SYDVKM. Where the CDR3 stops, the reference TRBV28 and TRBJ2-3 genes take over; the full variable domain is DVKVTQSSRYLVKRTGEKVFLECVQDMDHENMFWYRQDPGLGLRLIYFSYDVKMKEKGDIPEGYSVSREKKERFSLILESASTNQTSMYLCASSLGLAGRDTQYFGPGTRLTVL.